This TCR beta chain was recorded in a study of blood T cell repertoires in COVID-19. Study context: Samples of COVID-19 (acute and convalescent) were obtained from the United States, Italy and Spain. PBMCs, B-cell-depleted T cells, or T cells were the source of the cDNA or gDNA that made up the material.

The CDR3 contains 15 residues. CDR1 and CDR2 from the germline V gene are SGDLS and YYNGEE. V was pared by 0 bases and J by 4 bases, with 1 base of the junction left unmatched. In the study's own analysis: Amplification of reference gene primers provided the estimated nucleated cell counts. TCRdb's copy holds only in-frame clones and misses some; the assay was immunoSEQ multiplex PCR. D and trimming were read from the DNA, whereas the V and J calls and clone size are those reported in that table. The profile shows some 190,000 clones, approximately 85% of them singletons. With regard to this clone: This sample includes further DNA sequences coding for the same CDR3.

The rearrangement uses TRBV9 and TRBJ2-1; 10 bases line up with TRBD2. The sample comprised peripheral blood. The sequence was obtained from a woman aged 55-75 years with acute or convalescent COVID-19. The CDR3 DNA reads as TGTGCCAGCAGCGTAGGTAGCGGGGGGTACAATGAGCAGTTCTTC. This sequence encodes CASSVGSGGYNEQFF.